This passage covers 5 T cell receptor beta chains from one sample sequenced in a study of vaccination effects on CD4 cells after COVID-19. Profiled with immunoSEQ multiplex PCR; TCRdb holds only in-frame clones, not every one. The sample contains tens of thousands of clones, roughly four fifths of which appear only once. Antigens for these TCRs are unknown. With the ViraFEST assay, the study expanded antigen-specific CD4+ T cells using viral peptide pools, then sequenced them. Subsequent to a culture period of around 10 days, CD4+ T cells were isolated. As their vaccination, participants received two doses of either BNT162b2 or mRNA-1273. Sequenced material: CD4+ T cells from PBMCs cultured with HCoV-NL63 spike peptides, taken after COVID-19 vaccination. The receptors stem from a human donor who received a COVID-19 vaccine. Some clones in this sample may be carry-over from other donors' samples.

The V call is TRBV15, the J call TRBJ2-5; D may be TRBD1 or TRBD2 (5 bases each). The CDR3 sequence is 15 residues long. Germline lookup yields CDR1 LNHNV and CDR2 YYDKDF (reference sequence). V lost 0 bases and J 5 bases, leaving 13 bases between the germline ends. DNA of the CDR3: TGTGCCACCAGCAGAGATCGGGGACCGGGCGAGACCCAGTACTTC. This translates into CATSRDRGPGETQYF. The variable domain in full, completed from reference TRBV15 and TRBJ2-5, reads DAMVIQNPRYQVTQFGKPVTLSCSQTLNHNVMYWYQQKSSQAPKLLFHYYDKDFNNEADTPDNFQSRRPNTSFCFLDIRSPGLGDTAMYLCATSRDRGPGETQYFGPGTRLLVL.

This chain joins TRBV5-8 and TRBJ2-7; 8 nucleotides align to TRBD1. The ends lost 4 bases at V and 1 base at J; junction bases unmatched: 10. CDR1 and CDR2 from the germline V gene are SGHTS and YDEGEE. The CDR3 runs to 16 residues. In DNA, the CDR3 is TGTGCCAGCAGCCCCTACACAGGGGGAAATTCCTACGAGCAGTACGTC. It translates to CASSPYTGGNSYEQYV.

The gene calls are TRBV6-5 and TRBJ2-4; D perhaps matches TRBD2 (5 bases). Trimming took 5 bases from V and 7 from J, leaving 12 bases between them. Looked up from germline, CDR1 is MNHEY and CDR2 is SVGAGI. CDR3 size: 13 residues. The DNA of the CDR3 is TGTGCCAGCAGTCCCCGGGAACCCAACATTCAGTACTTC. It encodes CASSPREPNIQYF.

The chain recombines TRBV6-5 with TRBJ1-2, with D tentatively TRBD1 (5 bases). CDR3 length: 13 amino acids. V was clipped by 5 bases and J by 7 bases, with 14 bases between them. Germline CDR1 is MNHEY and CDR2 is SVGAGI. CDR3 DNA: TGTGCCAGCAGTCCTCAGGGTCGCCGTGGCTACACCTTC. Its protein is CASSPQGRRGYTF.

V is TRBV11-2 and J is TRBJ2-2; the match to TRBD2 covers 10 bases. The CDR3 is 16 residues long. V shed 2 bases and J 2 bases; nucleotides not matched to a gene: 2. Germline V lookup: CDR1 SGHAT, CDR2 FQNNGV. In nucleotides, the CDR3 is TGTGCCAGCAGCTTATTAGCGGGGGGTAACACCGGGGAGCTGTTTTTT. Its protein product is CASSLLAGGNTGELFF.